The 15 T cell receptor beta chains reported below all come from one sample, sequenced in a study of graft-versus-host responses after intestinal transplantation. Antigen specificity for these receptors is unknown. Profiling relied on immunoSEQ multiplex PCR, and the TCRdb table lists in-frame clones only, not all of them. The sample includes tens of thousands of clones, roughly 80% seen only once; the top ten take 0.46%. The sequenced sample was unstimulated CD4+ T cells sorted from spleen or lymph node cells, obtained before transplant. The origin of the receptors is a human donor who was the organ donor for an intestinal transplant.

The chain joins TRBV6-1 to TRBJ2-1; weak D call: TRBD2 (5 bases). Germline-derived CDR1 and CDR2 are MNHNS and SASEGT. CDR3 size: 14 residues. The ends were cut back, 5 bases at V and 6 bases at J, with 14 bases in the middle. The CDR3 DNA reads as TGTGCCAGCAGTTCGCCCCGGACTGGCAATGAGCAGTTCTTC. Translated, it gives CASSSPRTGNEQFF.

This chain joins TRBV14 and TRBJ2-6; 7 bases line up with TRBD1. V lost 4 bases, J lost 1 base, and 4 bases stayed unmatched. The CDR3 totals 16 residues. Germline loops: CDR1 SGHDN, CDR2 FVKESK. The DNA for the CDR3 is TGTGCCAGCAGCCGACAGGGCAGATCTGGGGCCAACGTCCTGACTTTC. Its translation: CASSRQGRSGANVLTF.

V gene TRBV28 combines with J gene TRBJ1-5; no definite D call. The CDR3 loop spans 15 amino acids. Trimming left V 5 bases short and J 5 bases short, with 16 bases between. The V gene's germline CDR1 is MDHEN and CDR2 SYDVKM. CDR3 in DNA: TGTGCCAGCAGTACCCAAGCCCCACGTTATCAGCCCCAGCATTTT. This encodes CASSTQAPRYQPQHF.

This chain uses TRBV5-1 with TRBJ1-1, with no clear D. V lost 0 bases to trimming and J lost 8 bases, with 5 bases between them. The CDR3 runs to 11 residues. Germline V gene data show CDR1 as SGHRS and CDR2 as YFSETQ. The CDR3 reads CASSLGGEAFF. The CDR3 nucleotides read TGCGCCAGCAGCTTGGGAGGGGAAGCTTTCTTT. Combining the CDR3 with reference TRBV5-1 and TRBJ1-1 gives the whole variable domain KAGVTQTPRYLIKTRGQQVTLSCSPISGHRSVSWYQQTPGQGLQFLFEYFSETQRNKGNFPGRFSGRQFSNSRSEMNVSTLELGDSALYLCASSLGGEAFFGQGTRLTVV.

The sample holds one count of this clone. This rearrangement joins TRBV28 to TRBJ1-1; D is unclear. Germline lookup yields CDR1 MDHEN and CDR2 SYDVKM. The CDR3 has 13 residues. The V end was cut by 2 bases, the J end by 0 bases, with 4 bases between. In DNA, the CDR3 is TGTGCCAGCAGTTTAGGACTGAACACTGAAGCTTTCTTT. This sequence encodes CASSLGLNTEAFF.

The gene calls are TRBV10-3 and TRBJ1-5, with D uncertain. V was cut by 3 bases and J by 5 bases, with 8 bases left in between. This CDR3 region has 13 residues. Looked up from germline, CDR1 is ENHRY and CDR2 is SYGVKD. The CDR3 loop reads CAISDFGHQPQHF. CDR3 DNA sequence: TGTGCCATCAGTGATTTCGGACATCAGCCCCAGCATTTT.

The chain joins TRBV4-2 to TRBJ2-7; 14 bases agree with TRBD2. With V trimmed by 1 base and J by 1 base, 9 bases remained unmatched. Germline assignment: CDR1 LGHNA and CDR2 YNFKEQ. The CDR3 spans 19 residues. CDR3 nucleotide sequence: TGTGCCAGCAGCCAAGTGCCCTTTGGACTAGCGGGGGGATCCTACGAGCAGTACTTC. Protein product: CASSQVPFGLAGGSYEQYF.

This clone was counted only a few times. In DNA, the CDR3 is TGTGCCAGCAGCTGGGACAGGGGGCGCGAGCAGTACTTC. Its protein is CASSWDRGREQYF. V is TRBV5-4 and J is TRBJ2-7; 12 bases fit TRBD1. The germline gives CDR1 SGHNT, CDR2 YYREEE (reference sequence). The V and J ends lost 3 bases and 6 bases, in that order; junction bases with no gene match: 1. There are 13 residues in the CDR3.

The chain joins TRBV6-5 to TRBJ2-5, with TRBD2 as a possible D gene (5 bases). The V end lost 5 bases, the J end lost 7 bases, and 14 bases lay between the germline ends. The length of the CDR3 is 13 residues. CDR1 and CDR2 from the germline V gene are MNHEY and SVGAGI. CDR3 sequence reads: CASSTLNRGTQYF. The CDR3 DNA reads as TGTGCCAGCAGTACCCTAAACCGGGGGACCCAGTACTTC.

The chain joins TRBV7-9 to TRBJ2-7, with TRBD1 matching over 10 bases. The V gene's germline CDR1 is SEHNR and CDR2 FQNEAQ (reference sequence). V lost 0 bases to trimming and J lost 6 bases; unmatched junction nucleotides: 5. There are 15 residues in the CDR3. CDR3 DNA: TGTGCCAGCAGCTTAGCCGGGGACAGGGGTCCCGAGCAGTACTTC. Protein product: CASSLAGDRGPEQYF.

The rearrangement links TRBV29-1 to TRBJ2-3; 7 bases are shared with TRBD2. The junction had 12 bases not matched to a gene; V was cut back by 4 bases and J by 2 bases. This CDR3 is built from 16 residues. CDR1 is SQVTM, CDR2 ANQGSEA, per germline. Here the CDR3 DNA reads TGCAGCGTTGCCTTTCGAAGGAGCGGGATCACAGATACGCAGTATTTT. Its translation: CSVAFRRSGITDTQYF.

V gene TRBV5-4 combines with J gene TRBJ1-2; tentatively, D is TRBD1 (6 bases). This CDR3 has 16 residues. The ends were cut back, 5 bases at V and 1 base at J, with 18 bases in the middle. CDR1 and CDR2 (germline): SGHNT, YYREEE (reference sequence). Here the CDR3 reads CASSRPPQGSNYGYTF. The CDR3 DNA sequence: TGTGCCAGCAGTCGACCCCCTCAGGGGAGTAACTATGGCTACACCTTC.

The count of this clone is one. The junction departs from the called germline gene at one end, perhaps through a read error. This chain uses TRBV7-8 with TRBJ2-3, with TRBD2 matching 8 bases. Germline CDR1 and CDR2: SGHVS and FQNEAQ. This CDR3 region has 14 residues. The CDR3 nucleotides read TGTGCCAGCAGCTTAGTCATGTCGAGCGGGAGAAATCATTTT. Its protein product is CASSLVMSSGRNHF.

The CDR3 loop is CASSVEPGEGGYTF. CDR3 DNA: TGTGCCAGCAGCGTAGAGCCAGGGGAGGGTGGCTACACCTTC. The chain couples TRBV9 to TRBJ1-2; D perhaps matches TRBD1 (6 bases). The CDR3 is 14 amino acids. V was trimmed by 0 bases and J by 7 bases, leaving 13 bases between them. Germline assignment: CDR1 SGDLS and CDR2 YYNGEE.

The chain couples TRBV14 to TRBJ2-6; 9 bases match TRBD1. Germline CDR1 reads SGHDN; CDR2 reads FVKESK. The CDR3 has 16 amino acids. J lost 2 bases, V lost 2 bases, and 1 base had no gene match. The CDR3 coding sequence is TGTGCCAGCAGCCAACGGGACAGGGCTGGGGCCAACGTCCTGACTTTC. Translation gives CASSQRDRAGANVLTF.